The source of this TCR beta chain is a study of blood T cells in healthy people across ages. Through a sample-barcoded 5' primer and a J-beta primer mix, a second PCR was run for 7 to 11 cycles. MiXCR, run by TCRdb on the 5' RACE reads, gives a single entry per CDR3 protein. Of 1.5 million to 1.8 million distinct CDR3 sequences detected, under 55% appear once; the ten largest clones hold just over 4%. The CDR3 sequence is 15 residues long. In germline, CDR1 is SGHAT, CDR2 FQNNGV. V lost 5 bases, J lost 1 base, and 6 bases stayed unmatched. Every sample yielded at least 6 million isolated PBMCs. This clonotype was observed a handful of times.

The chain links TRBV11-2 to TRBJ1-1; 8 bases are shared with TRBD1. The sequence was obtained from a woman aged 18-29 years in good health. What was sequenced was blood. CDR3 sequence (DNA): TGTGCCAGCAGCCGCGTGACAGGGGAGAACACTGAAGCTTTCTTT. This codes for CASSRVTGENTEAFF.